This entry is about one TCR beta chain. The data belong to a study of blood T cell repertoires in COVID-19. Study context: Acute and convalescent COVID-19 samples came from the United States, Italy and Spain. In each case, the material was cDNA or gDNA derived from T cells, B-cell-depleted T cells, or PBMCs.

As processed by the authors: Estimates of nucleated cell counts were drawn from the amplification of reference gene primers. TCRdb's table, derived via immunoSEQ multiplex PCR, lists solely in-frame clones and lacks some. V and J calls plus clone size are reproduced from that table; the DNA served to infer D and trimming. Of 140,000 to 150,000 clones in the sample, roughly 84% are singletons; the top ten hold 5.8%. This sequence was found in a woman between 50 and 59 years old who had been exposed to COVID-19. The specimen was PBMCs or T cells enriched from blood (not recorded which).

CDR3 residues: CASGFKAGYGYTF. The CDR3 nucleotides read TGTGCCAGCGGTTTTAAGGCAGGCTATGGCTACACCTTC. The J gene is TRBJ1-2, the V gene TRBV6-2 or TRBV6-3; D is uncertain. Germline V gives CDR1 MNHEY, CDR2 SVGEGT. V lost 8 bases to trimming and J lost 4 bases, with 14 bases between them. The CDR3 has 13 residues.